This TCR beta chain was sequenced in a study of beta chain features in type 1 diabetes. Study-wide context: Patients did not differ from healthy donors in age, gender or cell yield. Study-wide results and caveats: Comparison showed that naive, central memory and Treg TCRB repertoires appeared more similar among patients than among healthy donors.

In its sample, this clone was seen a few times. What it recognizes is unknown. TCRB transcripts that were expressed got sequenced, as all of the isolated RNA had been reverse transcribed. Naive, central memory and regulatory T cell samples averaged around 3.3 million reads. Data came from immunoSEQ multiplex PCR; TCRdb stores just in-frame clones and leaves some out. The sample contains under 450,000 clones, approximately 14% of which appear only once. V lost 2 bases and J lost 6, with 14 bases in between. The CDR3 has 15 amino acids. The germline V gene encodes CDR1 SGDLS and CDR2 YYNGEE. The sequencing sample was made of naive CD4+ T cells from blood. The chain employs TRBV9 and TRBJ2-2; perhaps D is TRBD1 or TRBD2 (5 bases each). The receptor's source is a man aged 25-45 years in good health. CDR3 sequence: CASSVLLGDPGELFF. CDR3 bases: TGTGCCAGCAGCGTTTTGCTAGGGGACCCCGGGGAGCTGTTTTTT.